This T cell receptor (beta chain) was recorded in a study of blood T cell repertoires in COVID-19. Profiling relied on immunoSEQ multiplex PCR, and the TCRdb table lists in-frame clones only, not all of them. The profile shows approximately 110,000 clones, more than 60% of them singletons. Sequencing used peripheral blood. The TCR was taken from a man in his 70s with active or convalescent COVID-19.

Here the CDR3 reads CSASGLAGLSYEQYF. DNA for the CDR3: TGCAGTGCTAGTGGACTAGCGGGACTCTCCTACGAGCAGTACTTC. This sequence joins TRBV20-1 and TRBJ2-7; 12 positions match TRBD2. This CDR3 region has 15 residues. The ends lost 3 bases at V and 0 bases at J; junction bases unmatched: 3. The V gene's germline CDR1 is DFQATT and CDR2 SNEGSKA (reference sequence).